The 9 T cell receptor beta chains listed next were all sequenced from one sample in a study of T cell changes during pregnancy in multiple sclerosis. Assay used: immunoSEQ multiplex PCR; TCRdb lists only in-frame clones, some missing. The data contain approximately 90,000 clones, just under 95% of them singletons. Specimen: peripheral blood, collected in the third trimester of pregnancy. The receptors were gathered from a female donor with multiple sclerosis, enrolled in a pregnancy study.

The chain couples TRBV6-5 to TRBJ2-5, with TRBD1 as a possible D gene (5 bases). Gene TRBJ2-7 matches the end of the DNA better, so the J call may be wrong. The germline V gene has CDR1 MNHEY and CDR2 SVGAGI. This CDR3 spans 14 amino acids. The DNA of the CDR3 is TGTGCCAGCAGTTACGGGCAGGGCGCCTACGAGCAGTACTTC. Translated: CASSYGQGAYEQYF.

This clone was seen a few times. This chain connects TRBV6-5 to TRBJ1-1; no clear D. Trimming pared 9 bases from V and 12 bases from J, leaving 14 bases between. Germline V CDR1 and CDR2: MNHEY, SVGAGI. This CDR3 contains 10 residues. The CDR3 nucleotides are TGTGCCAGGGGAGGGCTCCCGCCTTTCTTT. It codes for CARGGLPPFF.

The gene calls are TRBV30 and TRBJ2-1, with 11 nucleotides matching TRBD2. Trimming cost V 4 bases and J 4 bases; bases outside gene matches: 9. Germline CDR1 and CDR2: GTSNPN and SVGIG (reference sequence). The CDR3 consists of 16 residues. The CDR3 loop is CAWTPFLAGGYNEQFF. CDR3 DNA sequence: TGTGCCTGGACGCCCTTCCTAGCGGGAGGTTACAATGAGCAGTTCTTC.

The chain uses TRBV5-1 and TRBJ2-7; TRBD1 aligns across 10 bases. Unmatched junction bases numbered 7, after V lost 1 base and J lost 6 bases. Per the germline V gene, CDR1 is SGHRS and CDR2 is YFSETQ. The CDR3 has 15 residues. The CDR3 spells CASSLSVTGGREQYF. CDR3 nucleotides: TGCGCCAGCAGCTTGTCGGTGACAGGGGGCCGCGAGCAGTACTTC.

This rearrangement joins TRBV28 to TRBJ1-2, with 10 bases identical to TRBD1. Germline trimming cut 3 bases from V and 2 bases from J; bases unmatched to any gene: 6. Germline CDR1 reads MDHEN; CDR2 reads SYDVKM. The CDR3 has 16 residues. The CDR3 is CASSFPPGQGNYGYTF. CDR3 DNA sequence: TGTGCCAGCAGTTTCCCCCCGGGACAGGGGAACTATGGCTACACCTTC.

The chain uses TRBV5-6 and TRBJ1-3; D gene unclear. The CDR3 has 15 residues. The V gene's germline CDR1 is SGHDT and CDR2 YYEEEE. Trimming removed 4 bases at V and 1 base at J, with 12 bases between. The CDR3 sequence: CASSAPSWSGNTIYF. The CDR3, as DNA: TGTGCCAGCAGCGCTCCGAGTTGGTCTGGAAACACCATATATTTT.

This CDR3 reads CASSQVDLGLAYGELFF. As DNA, the CDR3 is TGCGCCAGCAGCCAAGTGGACTTGGGACTAGCGTACGGGGAGCTGTTTTTT. This chain connects TRBV4-1 to TRBJ2-2; 10 bases are shared with TRBD2. From germline, CDR1 is MGHRA and CDR2 YSYEKL. This CDR3 comprises 17 residues. The junction had 9 bases not matched to a gene; V was cut back by 1 base and J by 7 bases.

The CDR3 region is CASSIRGDTQYF. The CDR3 DNA follows: TGTGCCAGCAGTATCAGGGGAGATACGCAGTATTTT. This sequence joins TRBV27 and TRBJ2-3, with D maybe TRBD1 (6 bases). Germline V CDR1 and CDR2: MNHEY, SMNVEV (reference sequence). The CDR3 extends over 12 amino acids. V gave up 5 bases and J gave up 5 bases, with 8 bases separating them.

The CDR3 DNA sequence: TGTGCCACCAGGGAGACAGGCACACGCGAGCAGTACTTC. It codes for CATRETGTREQYF. This chain uses TRBV19 with TRBJ2-7; D is perhaps TRBD1 (6 bases). Germline V lookup: CDR1 LNHDA, CDR2 SQIVND (reference sequence). CDR3 size: 13 residues. V was clipped by 10 bases and J by 6 bases, with 19 bases between them.